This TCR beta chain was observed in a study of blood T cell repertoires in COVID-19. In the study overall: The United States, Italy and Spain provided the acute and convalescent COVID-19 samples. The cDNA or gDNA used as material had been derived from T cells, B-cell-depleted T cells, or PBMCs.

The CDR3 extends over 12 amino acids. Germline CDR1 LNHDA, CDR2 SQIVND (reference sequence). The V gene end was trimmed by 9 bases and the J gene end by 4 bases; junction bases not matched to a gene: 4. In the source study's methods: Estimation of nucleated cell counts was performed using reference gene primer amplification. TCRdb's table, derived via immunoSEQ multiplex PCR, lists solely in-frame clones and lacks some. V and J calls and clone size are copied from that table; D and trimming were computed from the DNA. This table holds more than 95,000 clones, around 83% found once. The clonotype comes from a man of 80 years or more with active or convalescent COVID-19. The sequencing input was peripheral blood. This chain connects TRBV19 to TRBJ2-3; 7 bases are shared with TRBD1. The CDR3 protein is CASRQGPDTQYF. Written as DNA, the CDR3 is TGTGCCAGCCGACAGGGACCAGATACGCAGTATTTT.